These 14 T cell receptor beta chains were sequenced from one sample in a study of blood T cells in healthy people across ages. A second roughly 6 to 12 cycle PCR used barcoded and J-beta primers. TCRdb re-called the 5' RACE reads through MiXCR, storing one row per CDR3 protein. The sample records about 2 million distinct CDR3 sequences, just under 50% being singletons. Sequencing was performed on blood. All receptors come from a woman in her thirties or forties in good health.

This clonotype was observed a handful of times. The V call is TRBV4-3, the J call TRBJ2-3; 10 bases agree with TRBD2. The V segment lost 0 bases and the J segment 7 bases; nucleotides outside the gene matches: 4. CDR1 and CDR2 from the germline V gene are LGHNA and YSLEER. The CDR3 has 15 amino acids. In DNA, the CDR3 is TGCGCCAGCAGCCAAGATCTAGCGGGGGTTAATACGCAGTATTTT. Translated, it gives CASSQDLAGVNTQYF.

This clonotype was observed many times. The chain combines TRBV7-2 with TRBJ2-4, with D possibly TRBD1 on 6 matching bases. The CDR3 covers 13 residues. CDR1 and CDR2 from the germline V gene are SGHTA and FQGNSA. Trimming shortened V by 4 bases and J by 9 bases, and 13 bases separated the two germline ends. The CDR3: CASSYDGRGIQYF. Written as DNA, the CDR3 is TGTGCCAGCAGCTACGACGGCAGGGGCATTCAGTACTTC.

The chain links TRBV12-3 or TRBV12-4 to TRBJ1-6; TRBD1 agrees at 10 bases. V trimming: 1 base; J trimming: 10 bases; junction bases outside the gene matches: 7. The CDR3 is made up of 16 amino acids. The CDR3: CASSLDRTGGSSPLHF. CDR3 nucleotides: TGTGCCAGCAGTTTAGACAGGACAGGGGGATCATCACCCCTCCACTTT.

The CDR3 DNA reads TGCGCCAGCAGTGCGACAGAGATTTATGGCTACACCTTC. Translating gives CASSATEIYGYTF. This chain uses TRBV10-2 with TRBJ1-2, with D possibly matching TRBD1 (5 bases). The germline V gene encodes CDR1 WSHSY and CDR2 SAAADI. Trimming removed 4 bases from V and 5 bases from J, with 11 bases in between. This CDR3 has 13 residues.

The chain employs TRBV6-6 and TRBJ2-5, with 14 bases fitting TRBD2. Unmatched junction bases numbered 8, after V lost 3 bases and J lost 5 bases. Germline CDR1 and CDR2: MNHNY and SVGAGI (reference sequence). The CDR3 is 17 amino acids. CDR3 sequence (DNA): TGTGCCAGCAGTTATGGGCGACTAGCGGGGGGGCTTGAGACCCAGTACTTC. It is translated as CASSYGRLAGGLETQYF.

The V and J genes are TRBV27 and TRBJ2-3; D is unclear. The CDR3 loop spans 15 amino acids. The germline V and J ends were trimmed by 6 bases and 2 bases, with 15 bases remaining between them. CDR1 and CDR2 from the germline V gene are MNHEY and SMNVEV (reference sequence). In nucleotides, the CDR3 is TGTGCCAGCAGGCGCACCCCGACCGCCACAGATACGCAGTATTTT. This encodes CASRRTPTATDTQYF.

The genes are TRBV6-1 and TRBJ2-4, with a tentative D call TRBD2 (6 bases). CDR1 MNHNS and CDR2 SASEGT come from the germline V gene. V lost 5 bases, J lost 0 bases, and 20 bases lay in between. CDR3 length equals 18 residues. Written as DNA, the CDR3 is TGTGCCAGCAGTCCCACCGGGGGTGGCAGCCTAGCCAAAAACATTCAGTACTTC. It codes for CASSPTGGGSLAKNIQYF.

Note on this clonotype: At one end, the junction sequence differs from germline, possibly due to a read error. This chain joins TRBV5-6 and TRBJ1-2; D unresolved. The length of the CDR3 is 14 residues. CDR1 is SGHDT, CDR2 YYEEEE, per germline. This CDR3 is CASSLGPANYGHTF. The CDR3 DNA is TGTGCCAGCAGCTTGGGACCCGCAAACTATGGCCACACCTTC.

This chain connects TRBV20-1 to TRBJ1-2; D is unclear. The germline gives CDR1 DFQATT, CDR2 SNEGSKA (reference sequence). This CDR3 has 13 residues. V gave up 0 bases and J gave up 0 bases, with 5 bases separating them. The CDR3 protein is CSAREAANYGYTF. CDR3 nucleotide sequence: TGCAGTGCTAGAGAGGCCGCTAACTATGGCTACACCTTC.

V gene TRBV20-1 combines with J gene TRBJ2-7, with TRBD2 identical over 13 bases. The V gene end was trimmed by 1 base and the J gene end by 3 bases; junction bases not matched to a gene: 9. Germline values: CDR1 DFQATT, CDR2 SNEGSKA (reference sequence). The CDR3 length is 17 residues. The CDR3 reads CSARVPTSGGTDYEQYF. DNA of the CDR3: TGCAGTGCTAGAGTACCGACTAGCGGGGGGACCGACTACGAGCAGTACTTC.

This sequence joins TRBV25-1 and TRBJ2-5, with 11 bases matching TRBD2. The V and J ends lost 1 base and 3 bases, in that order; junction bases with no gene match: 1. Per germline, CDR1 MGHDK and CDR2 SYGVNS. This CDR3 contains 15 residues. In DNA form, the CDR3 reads TGTGCCAGCAGTGAATTGGGACTAGCGGAAGAGACCCAGTACTTC. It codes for CASSELGLAEETQYF.

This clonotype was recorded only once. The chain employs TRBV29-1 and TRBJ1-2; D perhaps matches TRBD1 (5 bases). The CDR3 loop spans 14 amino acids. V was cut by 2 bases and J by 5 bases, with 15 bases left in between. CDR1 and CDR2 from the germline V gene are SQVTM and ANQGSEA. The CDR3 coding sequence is TGCAGCGTTGAAATGGCGGGGCGGGGGTATGGCTACACCTTC. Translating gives CSVEMAGRGYGYTF. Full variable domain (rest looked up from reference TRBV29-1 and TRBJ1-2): SAVISQKPSRDICQRGTSLTIQCQVDSQVTMMFWYRQQPGQSLTLIATANQGSEATYESGFVIDKFPISRPNLTFSTLTVSNMSPEDSSIYLCSVEMAGRGYGYTFGSGTRLTVV.

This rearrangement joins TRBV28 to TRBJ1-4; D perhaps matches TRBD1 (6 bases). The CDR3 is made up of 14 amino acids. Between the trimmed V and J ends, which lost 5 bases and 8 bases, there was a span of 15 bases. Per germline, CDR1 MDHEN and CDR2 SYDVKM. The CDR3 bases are TGTGCCAGCAGTCCAGGCACAGGGTGGGAAAAACTGTTTTTT. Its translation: CASSPGTGWEKLFF.

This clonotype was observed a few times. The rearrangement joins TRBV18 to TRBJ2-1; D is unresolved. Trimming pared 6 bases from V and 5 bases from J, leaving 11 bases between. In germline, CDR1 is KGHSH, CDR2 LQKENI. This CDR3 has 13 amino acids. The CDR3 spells CASSPYIDNEQFF. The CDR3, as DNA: TGTGCCAGCTCGCCATACATCGACAATGAGCAGTTCTTC.